The 27 T cell receptor beta chains in this list originate from one sample, sequenced in a study of blood T cell dynamics during melanoma immunotherapy. The method was immunoSEQ multiplex PCR; TCRdb's version includes in-frame clones alone and lacks a portion of them. The repertoire consists of about 6,300 clones, with around 90% occurring once and the leading ten covering more than 10%. Time point in this sample: pre-treatment baseline. Source: cell-free DNA from blood, taken from a patient treated with checkpoint blockade. The receptors here all came from a human donor with melanoma.

The rearrangement joins TRBV5-4 to TRBJ1-2, with unresolved D. Germline CDR1 reads SGHNT; CDR2 reads YYREEE (reference sequence). V was shortened by 3 bases and J by 2 bases, with 17 bases between the two germline ends. The CDR3 covers 16 residues. The CDR3 DNA reads as TGTGCCAGCAGCTCCTTGACTGGGGTCCCAAACTATGGCTACACCTTC. Translating gives CASSSLTGVPNYGYTF.

The V and J genes are TRBV7-8 and TRBJ1-1, with TRBD1 as a possible D gene (5 bases). Germline values: CDR1 SGHVS, CDR2 FQNEAQ. V was trimmed by 1 base and J by 5 bases, leaving 17 bases between them. CDR3 length: 16 residues. The CDR3 bases are TGTGCCAGCAGCTTAGTGGGGGGGAGGGTGGTTACTGAAGCTTTCTTT. Protein sequence: CASSLVGGRVVTEAFF.

The rearrangement uses TRBV4-1 and TRBJ2-7; D unclear. The CDR3 extends over 15 amino acids. Trimming pared 0 bases from V and 0 bases from J, leaving 9 bases between. Germline-derived CDR1 and CDR2 are MGHRA and YSYEKL. This CDR3 reads CASSQEDSSSYEQYF. The CDR3 DNA follows: TGCGCCAGCAGCCAAGAGGATAGCAGCTCCTACGAGCAGTACTTC.

The J gene is TRBJ2-5, the V gene TRBV9, with TRBD2 matching over 12 bases. Looked up from germline, CDR1 is SGDLS and CDR2 is YYNGEE. The CDR3 extends over 15 amino acids. Germline trimming cut 3 bases from V and 4 bases from J; bases unmatched to any gene: 4. CDR3 sequence: CASSAGLAGIETQYF. The CDR3 DNA follows: TGTGCCAGCAGCGCTGGACTAGCGGGAATAGAGACCCAGTACTTC. Variable domain in full (rest from reference TRBV9 and TRBJ2-5): DSGVTQTPKHLITATGQRVTLRCSPRSGDLSVYWYQQSLDQGLQFLIQYYNGEERAKGNILERFSAQQFPDLHSELNLSSLELGDSALYFCASSAGLAGIETQYFGPGTRLLVL.

The genes are TRBV5-4 and TRBJ2-1; 8 positions match TRBD2. V gave up 0 bases and J gave up 6 bases; unmatched junction bases: 2. Germline loops: CDR1 SGHNT, CDR2 YYREEE (reference sequence). CDR3 length: 14 amino acids. CDR3 bases: TGTGCCAGCAGCTTGGGACTAGCGTTCAATGAGCAGTTCTTC. This translates into CASSLGLAFNEQFF.

The chain recombines TRBV5-6 with TRBJ2-7, with TRBD2 identical over 7 bases. Per germline, CDR1 SGHDT and CDR2 YYEEEE. This CDR3 is built from 16 residues. J gave up 0 bases and V 4 bases, and 10 bases lay outside the gene matches. The CDR3 region has the DNA TGTGCCAGCAGCCTAGGGCTGGGAGGGTCCTCCTACGAGCAGTACTTC. Translating it yields CASSLGLGGSSYEQYF.

The chain recombines TRBV19 with TRBJ1-1; 8 bases align to TRBD1. This CDR3 is 14 amino acids long. The germline CDR1 and CDR2 sequences are LNHDA and SQIVND (reference sequence). After removal of 7 bases from V and 4 bases from J, the junction contained 8 bases not matched to a gene. The CDR3 here is CASTVTGDSTEAFF. CDR3 bases: TGTGCCAGTACCGTGACAGGGGATAGCACTGAAGCTTTCTTT.

This chain joins TRBV6-5 and TRBJ1-3; D may be TRBD1 (5 bases). This CDR3 is 12 amino acids long. The ends were cut back, 8 bases at V and 3 bases at J, with 8 bases in the middle. CDR1 and CDR2 from the germline V gene are MNHEY and SVGAGI. The CDR3 DNA reads TGTGCCAGCGAGACAGATGGAAACACCATATATTTT. Protein product: CASETDGNTIYF.

The genes are TRBV5-6 and TRBJ1-2, with 7 bases matching TRBD1. Germline CDR1 reads SGHDT; CDR2 reads YYEEEE. This CDR3 is built from 19 residues. The ends lost 5 bases at V and 0 bases at J; junction bases unmatched: 19. The CDR3 region has the DNA TGTGCCAGCAGTGGAGGGCCGGGGACAGATGGACCAGCTAACTATGGCTACACCTTC. It is translated as CASSGGPGTDGPANYGYTF.

The chain has TRBV7-9 and TRBJ2-1; 10 nucleotides line up with TRBD1. This CDR3 spans 14 amino acids. The junction had 8 bases not matched to a gene; V was cut back by 7 bases and J by 8 bases. Germline-derived CDR1 and CDR2 are SEHNR and FQNEAQ (reference sequence). CDR3 nucleotides: TGTGCCAGCACGGGACAGGGGATTTTCCATGAGCAGTTCTTC. Translated: CASTGQGIFHEQFF. Full variable domain (missing parts from reference TRBV7-9 and TRBJ2-1): DTGVSQNPRHKITKRGQNVTFRCDPISEHNRLYWYRQTLGQGPEFLTYFQNEAQLEKSRLLSDRFSAERPKGSFSTLEIQRTEQGDSAMYLCASTGQGIFHEQFFGPGTRLTVL.

The rearrangement links TRBV27 to TRBJ2-7; TRBD2 agrees at 7 bases. Germline V lookup: CDR1 MNHEY, CDR2 SMNVEV (reference sequence). Germline trimming cut 4 bases from V and 0 bases from J; bases unmatched to any gene: 9. This CDR3 contains 16 residues. The CDR3 nucleotides read TGTGCCAGCAGTTGGAGCGGGACTTCAAGCTCCTACGAGCAGTACTTC. Translated: CASSWSGTSSSYEQYF.

This chain links TRBV7-2 with TRBJ2-7, with 9 bases that match TRBD1. V dropped 5 bases and J dropped 3; count of bases not matched to a gene: 14. CDR3 length equals 17 residues. The V gene's germline CDR1 is SGHTA and CDR2 FQGNSA. The chain's CDR3 is CASSLSTGGVVDYEQYF. DNA of the CDR3: TGTGCCAGCAGCCTGTCCACAGGGGGCGTTGTGGACTACGAGCAGTACTTC.

The chain carries TRBV5-6 and TRBJ2-7, with TRBD2 matching 14 bases. The junction had 6 bases not matched to a gene; V was cut back by 3 bases and J by 4 bases. Germline CDR1 is SGHDT and CDR2 is YYEEEE. CDR3 size: 16 residues. The chain's CDR3 is CASSSEGLAGDYEQYF. DNA of the CDR3: TGTGCCAGCAGCTCAGAGGGACTAGCGGGGGATTACGAGCAGTACTTC.

This chain uses TRBV19 with TRBJ2-1; 10 bases are shared with TRBD2. The germline V gene has CDR1 LNHDA and CDR2 SQIVND (reference sequence). J lost 4 bases, V lost 5 bases, and 14 bases had no gene match. CDR3 size: 18 residues. The CDR3 loop reads CASSRWAASGRRYNEQFF. The CDR3 DNA reads as TGTGCCAGTAGTCGCTGGGCCGCTAGCGGGAGAAGGTACAATGAGCAGTTCTTC.

The CDR3 bases are TGTGCCAGCACCCTAGGGGGGCAGGGGGCGAGTTTGGAAGCTTTCTTT. This codes for CASTLGGQGASLEAFF. The rearrangement uses TRBV11-2 and TRBJ1-1; 8 bases agree with TRBD1. The length of the CDR3 is 16 residues. Germline V gene lookup returns CDR1 SGHAT and CDR2 FQNNGV. The J segment lost 8 bases and the V segment lost 7 bases, leaving 18 bases of the junction unmatched.

The rearrangement joins TRBV4-1 to TRBJ1-1, with TRBD1 as a possible D gene (5 bases). The germline V gene has CDR1 MGHRA and CDR2 YSYEKL. The CDR3 covers 14 residues. V was clipped by 3 bases and J by 6 bases, with 14 bases between them. CDR3 in amino acids: CASSQLTGWAEAFF. CDR3 nucleotides: TGCGCCAGCAGCCAGTTAACAGGTTGGGCTGAAGCTTTCTTT.

The chain carries TRBV30 and TRBJ1-1; 7 bases line up with TRBD1. Germline loops: CDR1 GTSNPN, CDR2 SVGIG (reference sequence). The ends lost 2 bases at V and 1 base at J; junction bases unmatched: 1. The CDR3 loop spans 13 amino acids. The CDR3 sequence: CAWSSGGNTEAFF. In DNA form, the CDR3 reads TGTGCCTGGAGTTCAGGGGGGAACACTGAAGCTTTCTTT. The variable domain in full, with the rest retrieved from reference TRBV30 and TRBJ1-1, is SQTIHQWPATLVQPVGSPLSLECTVEGTSNPNLYWYRQAAGRGLQLLFYSVGIGQISSEVPQNLSASRPQDRQFILSSKKLLLSDSGFYLCAWSSGGNTEAFFGQGTRLTVV.

The chain has TRBV6-1 and TRBJ2-3, with 11 nucleotides matching TRBD2. Germline values: CDR1 MNHNS, CDR2 SASEGT. Germline trimming cut 6 bases from V and 1 base from J; bases unmatched to any gene: 3. CDR3 size: 15 residues. CDR3: CASRGTSGGTDTQYF. For the CDR3, the DNA is TGTGCCAGCAGAGGGACTAGCGGAGGCACAGATACGCAGTATTTT.

The CDR3 sequence: CSARREETQYF. For the CDR3, the DNA is TGCAGTGCTAGGCGGGAGGAGACCCAGTACTTC. The chain employs TRBV20-1 and TRBJ2-5; the match to TRBD2 covers 7 bases. J was trimmed by 5 bases and V by 3 bases; bases with no gene match: 0. The CDR3 runs 11 residues. The germline V gene encodes CDR1 DFQATT and CDR2 SNEGSKA (reference sequence).

The chain joins TRBV19 to TRBJ2-1; 12 bases map to TRBD2. CDR1 and CDR2 (germline): LNHDA, SQIVND (reference sequence). The V segment lost 2 bases and the J segment 4 bases; nucleotides outside the gene matches: 6. The CDR3 has 17 residues. The CDR3 sequence is CASSISGLAGFYNEQFF. In nucleotides, the CDR3 is TGTGCCAGTAGTATATCGGGACTAGCGGGTTTTTACAATGAGCAGTTCTTC.

The chain uses TRBV29-1 and TRBJ1-5, with D possibly TRBD1 on 5 matching bases. This CDR3 contains 13 residues. V was clipped by 4 bases and J by 5 bases, with 12 bases between them. CDR1 SQVTM and CDR2 ANQGSEA come from the germline V gene. CDR3 in DNA: TGCAGCGTTGCGGGGGGGGAGGATCAGCCCCAGCATTTT. This encodes CSVAGGEDQPQHF.

This chain connects TRBV19 to TRBJ1-1; D uncertain. The germline CDR1 and CDR2 sequences are LNHDA and SQIVND (reference sequence). The V end lost 8 bases, the J end lost 7 bases, and 14 bases lay between the germline ends. The CDR3 totals 12 residues. CDR3 coding DNA: TGTGCCAGTCGGTGGGAAGGCGGTGAAGCTTTCTTT. Its translation: CASRWEGGEAFF.

This clone was detected once. This chain joins TRBV6-1 and TRBJ1-1; 7 nucleotides align to TRBD1. From germline, CDR1 is MNHNS and CDR2 SASEGT. Trimming took 5 bases from V and 10 from J; bases not matched to a gene: 13. This CDR3 spans 14 amino acids. Written as DNA, the CDR3 is TGTGCCAGCAGTCCCCCCCAACAGGGGCGGCGAGCTTTCTTT. Encoded protein: CASSPPQQGRRAFF.

The chain uses TRBV5-4 and TRBJ2-3; D might be TRBD1 (6 bases). The CDR3 runs to 15 residues. V was cut by 4 bases and J by 0 bases, with 12 bases left in between. Germline-derived CDR1 and CDR2 are SGHNT and YYREEE (reference sequence). The CDR3 DNA is TGTGCCAGCAGCCAGCAGGGGTCTAGCACAGATACGCAGTATTTT. It is translated as CASSQQGSSTDTQYF.

The rearrangement uses TRBV19 and TRBJ1-6; D gene ambiguous. Per the germline V gene, CDR1 is LNHDA and CDR2 is SQIVND (reference sequence). V lost 0 bases and J lost 13, with 10 bases in between. The CDR3 covers 13 residues. The DNA for the CDR3 is TGTGCCAGTAGTATAGATTATTCCGGGCCCCTCCACTTT. Translated, it gives CASSIDYSGPLHF. Based on the CDR3 plus reference TRBV19 and TRBJ1-6, the full variable domain is DGGITQSPKYLFRKEGQNVTLSCEQNLNHDAMYWYRQDPGQGLRLIYYSQIVNDFQKGDIAEGYSVSREKKESFPLTVTSAQKNPTAFYLCASSIDYSGPLHFGNGTRLTVT.

A few counts support this clone. In DNA, the CDR3 is TGTGCCAGAGGCGGGACGGCGCCTAATCAGCCCCAGCATTTT. It specifies CARGGTAPNQPQHF. The chain joins TRBV2 to TRBJ1-5; D is possibly TRBD1 (5 bases). Germline V gives CDR1 SNHLY, CDR2 FYNNEI. V was shortened by 9 bases and J by 4 bases, with 16 bases between the two germline ends. The CDR3 spans 14 residues.

V and J are TRBV13 and TRBJ2-7; 14 bases fit TRBD2. Germline CDR1 PRHDT, CDR2 FYEKMQ (reference sequence). The V segment lost 5 bases and the J segment 0 bases; nucleotides outside the gene matches: 6. This CDR3 is built from 17 residues. The CDR3 coding sequence is TGTGCCAGCAGCGCCGCCGGGACTAGCGGGAGCTCCTACGAGCAGTACTTC. Protein: CASSAAGTSGSSYEQYF. The complete variable domain, with remaining parts taken from reference TRBV13 and TRBJ2-7, reads AAGVIQSPRHLIKEKRETATLKCYPIPRHDTVYWYQQGPGQDPQFLISFYEKMQSDKGSIPDRFSAQQFSDYHSELNMSSLELGDSALYFCASSAAGTSGSSYEQYFGPGTRLTVT.